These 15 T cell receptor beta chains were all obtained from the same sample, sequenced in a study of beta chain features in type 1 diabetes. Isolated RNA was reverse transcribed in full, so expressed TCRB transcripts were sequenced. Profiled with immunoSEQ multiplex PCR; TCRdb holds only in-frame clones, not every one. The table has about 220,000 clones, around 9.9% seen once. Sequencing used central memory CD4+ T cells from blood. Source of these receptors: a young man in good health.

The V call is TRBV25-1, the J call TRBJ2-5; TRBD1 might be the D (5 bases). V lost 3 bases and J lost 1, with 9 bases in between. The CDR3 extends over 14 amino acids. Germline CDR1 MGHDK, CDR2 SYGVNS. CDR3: CASSDQGPQETQYF. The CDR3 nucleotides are TGTGCCAGCAGTGATCAGGGCCCCCAAGAGACCCAGTACTTC.

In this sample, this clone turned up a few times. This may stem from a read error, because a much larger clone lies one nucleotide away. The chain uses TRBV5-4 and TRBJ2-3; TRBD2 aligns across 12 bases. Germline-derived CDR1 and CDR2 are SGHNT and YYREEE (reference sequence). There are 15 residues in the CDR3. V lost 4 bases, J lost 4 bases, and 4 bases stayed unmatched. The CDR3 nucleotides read TGTGCCAGCAGCCCGGGACTAGCGGGCTCAGATACGCAGTATTTT. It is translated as CASSPGLAGSDTQYF.

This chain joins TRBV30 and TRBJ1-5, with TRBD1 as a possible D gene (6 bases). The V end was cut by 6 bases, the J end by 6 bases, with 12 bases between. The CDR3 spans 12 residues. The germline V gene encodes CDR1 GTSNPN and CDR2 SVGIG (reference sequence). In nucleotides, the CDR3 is TGTGCCTGTCAGGGGTATGGTCAGCCCCAGCATTTT. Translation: CACQGYGQPQHF.

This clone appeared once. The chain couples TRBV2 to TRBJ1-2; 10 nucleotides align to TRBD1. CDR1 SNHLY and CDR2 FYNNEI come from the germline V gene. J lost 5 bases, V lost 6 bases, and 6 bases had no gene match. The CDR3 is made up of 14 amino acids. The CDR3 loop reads CASSPGTGEYGYTF. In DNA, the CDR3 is TGTGCCAGCAGCCCCGGGACAGGGGAGTATGGCTACACCTTC.

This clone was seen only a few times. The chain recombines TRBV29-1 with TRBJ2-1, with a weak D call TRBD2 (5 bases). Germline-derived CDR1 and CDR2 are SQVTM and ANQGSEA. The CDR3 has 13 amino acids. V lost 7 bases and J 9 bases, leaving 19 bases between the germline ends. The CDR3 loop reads CSAEGLYEGEQFF. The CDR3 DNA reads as TGCAGCGCTGAGGGTCTATACGAAGGTGAGCAGTTCTTC.

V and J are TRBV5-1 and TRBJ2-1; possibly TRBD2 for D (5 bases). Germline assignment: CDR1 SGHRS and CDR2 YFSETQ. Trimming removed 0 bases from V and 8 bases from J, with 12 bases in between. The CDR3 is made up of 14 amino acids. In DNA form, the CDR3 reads TGCGCCAGCAGCTTGGGCCTCGCGGGCTATGAGCAGTTCTTC. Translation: CASSLGLAGYEQFF.

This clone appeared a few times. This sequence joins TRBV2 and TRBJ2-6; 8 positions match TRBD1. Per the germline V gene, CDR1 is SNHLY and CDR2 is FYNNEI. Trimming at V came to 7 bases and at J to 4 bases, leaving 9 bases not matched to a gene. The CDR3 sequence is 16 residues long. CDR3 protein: CASTKDRAKGANVLTF. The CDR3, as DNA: TGTGCCAGCACGAAGGACAGGGCAAAAGGGGCCAACGTCCTGACTTTC.

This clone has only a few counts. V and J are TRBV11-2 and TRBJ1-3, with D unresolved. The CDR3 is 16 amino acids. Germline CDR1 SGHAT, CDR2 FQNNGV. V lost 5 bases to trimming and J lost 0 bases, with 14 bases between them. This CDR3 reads CASSNWVGYSGNTIYF. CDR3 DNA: TGTGCCAGCAGCAATTGGGTTGGATACTCTGGAAACACCATATATTTT.

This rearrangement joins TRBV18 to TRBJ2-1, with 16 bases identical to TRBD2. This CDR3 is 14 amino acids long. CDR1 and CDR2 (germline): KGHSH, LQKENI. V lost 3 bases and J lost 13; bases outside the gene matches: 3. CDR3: CASSPGLAGGPQFF. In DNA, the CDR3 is TGTGCCAGCTCACCGGGACTAGCGGGAGGGCCCCAGTTCTTC.

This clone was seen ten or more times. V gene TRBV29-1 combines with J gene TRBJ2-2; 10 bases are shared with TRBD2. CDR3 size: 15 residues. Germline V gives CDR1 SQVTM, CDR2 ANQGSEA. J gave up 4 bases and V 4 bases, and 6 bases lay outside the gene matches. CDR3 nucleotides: TGCAGCGTTGGCCTCAGCGGGAGGGGCACCGGGGAGCTGTTTTTT. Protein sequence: CSVGLSGRGTGELFF.

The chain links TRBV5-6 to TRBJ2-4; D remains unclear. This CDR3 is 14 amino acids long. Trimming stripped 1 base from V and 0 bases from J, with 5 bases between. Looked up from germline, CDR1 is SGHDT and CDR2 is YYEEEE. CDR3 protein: CASSLREAKNIQYF. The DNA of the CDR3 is TGTGCCAGCAGCTTGAGGGAAGCCAAAAACATTCAGTACTTC. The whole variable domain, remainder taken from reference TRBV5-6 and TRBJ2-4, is DAGVTQSPTHLIKTRGQQVTLRCSPKSGHDTVSWYQQALGQGPQFIFQYYEEEERQRGNFPDRFSGHQFPNYSSELNVNALLLGDSALYLCASSLREAKNIQYFGAGTRLSVL.

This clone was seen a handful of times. The CDR3 sequence is CASSLVGSEGPFGELFF. The CDR3 DNA sequence: TGTGCCAGCAGCTTAGTGGGCTCCGAGGGCCCATTCGGGGAGCTGTTTTTT. The rearrangement uses TRBV7-6 and TRBJ2-2; D possibly corresponds to TRBD2 (5 bases). The V end was cut by 1 base, the J end by 7 bases, with 19 bases between. Germline assignment: CDR1 SGHVS and CDR2 FNYEAQ. This CDR3 has 17 amino acids. The variable domain in full, completed from reference TRBV7-6 and TRBJ2-2, reads GAGVSQSPRYKVTKRGQDVALRCDPISGHVSLYWYRQALGQGPEFLTYFNYEAQQDKSGLPNDRFSAERPEGSISTLTIQRTEQRDSAMYRCASSLVGSEGPFGELFFGEGSRLTVL.

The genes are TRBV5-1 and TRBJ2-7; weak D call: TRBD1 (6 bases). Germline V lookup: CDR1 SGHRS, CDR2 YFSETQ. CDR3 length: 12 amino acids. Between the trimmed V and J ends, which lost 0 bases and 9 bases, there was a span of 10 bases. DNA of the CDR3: TGCGCCAGCAGCTTGGACAGGGAGTGGCAGTACTTC. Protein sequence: CASSLDREWQYF. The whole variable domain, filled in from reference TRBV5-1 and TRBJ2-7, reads KAGVTQTPRYLIKTRGQQVTLSCSPISGHRSVSWYQQTPGQGLQFLFEYFSETQRNKGNFPGRFSGRQFSNSRSEMNVSTLELGDSALYLCASSLDREWQYFGPGTRLTVT.

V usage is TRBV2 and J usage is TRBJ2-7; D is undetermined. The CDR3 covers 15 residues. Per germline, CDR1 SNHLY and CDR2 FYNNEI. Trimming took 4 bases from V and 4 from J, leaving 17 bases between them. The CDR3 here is CASSVGFGPAYEQYF. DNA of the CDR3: TGTGCCAGCAGTGTCGGGTTCGGCCCGGCGTACGAGCAGTACTTC.

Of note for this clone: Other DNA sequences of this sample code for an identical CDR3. The CDR3 DNA is TGTGCCAGCAGCTCAAGGACGGGGAACTATGGCTACACCTTC. Its translation: CASSSRTGNYGYTF. The rearrangement links TRBV7-2 to TRBJ1-2; D remains ambiguous. Germline V gene lookup returns CDR1 SGHTA and CDR2 FQGNSA. The germline V and J ends were trimmed by 4 bases and 2 bases, with 11 bases remaining between them. The CDR3 is 14 amino acids. Full variable domain (remainder filled in from reference TRBV7-2 and TRBJ1-2): GAGVSQSPSNKVTEKGKDVELRCDPISGHTALYWYRQSLGQGLEFLIYFQGNSAPDKSGLPSDRFSAERTGGSVSTLTIQRTQQEDSAVYLCASSSRTGNYGYTFGSGTRLTVV.